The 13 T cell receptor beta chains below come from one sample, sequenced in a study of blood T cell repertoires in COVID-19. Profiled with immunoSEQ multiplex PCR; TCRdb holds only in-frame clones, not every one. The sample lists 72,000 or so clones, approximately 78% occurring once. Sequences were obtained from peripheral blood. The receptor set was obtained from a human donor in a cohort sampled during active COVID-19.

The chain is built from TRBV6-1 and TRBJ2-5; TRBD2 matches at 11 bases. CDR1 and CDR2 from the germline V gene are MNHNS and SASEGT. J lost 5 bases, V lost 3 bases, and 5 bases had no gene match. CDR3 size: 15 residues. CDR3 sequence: CASSDVAGGRETQYF. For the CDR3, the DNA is TGTGCCAGCAGTGACGTAGCGGGAGGGAGGGAGACCCAGTACTTC.

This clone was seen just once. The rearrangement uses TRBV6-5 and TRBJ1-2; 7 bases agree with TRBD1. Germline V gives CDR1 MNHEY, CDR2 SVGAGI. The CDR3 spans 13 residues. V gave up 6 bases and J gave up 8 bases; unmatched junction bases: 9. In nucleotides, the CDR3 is TGTGCCAGCAGCCCGACAGGGCTGGGCGGCTACACCTTC. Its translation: CASSPTGLGGYTF.

CDR3 sequence (DNA): TGTGCCAGCAGAAATCCTAGCGGGAGTAGTTTCGAGGAGCAGTACTTC. Its protein is CASRNPSGSSFEEQYF. V gene TRBV7-9 combines with J gene TRBJ2-7; 10 nucleotides match TRBD2. J was trimmed by 7 bases and V by 6 bases; bases with no gene match: 15. The CDR3 has 16 amino acids. The germline CDR1 and CDR2 sequences are SEHNR and FQNEAQ (reference sequence).

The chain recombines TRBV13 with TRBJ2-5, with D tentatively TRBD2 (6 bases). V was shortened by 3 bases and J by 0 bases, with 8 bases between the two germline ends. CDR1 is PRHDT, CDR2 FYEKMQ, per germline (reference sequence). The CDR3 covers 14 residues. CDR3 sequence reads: CASSFWGDQETQYF. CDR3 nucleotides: TGTGCCAGCAGCTTCTGGGGGGACCAAGAGACCCAGTACTTC. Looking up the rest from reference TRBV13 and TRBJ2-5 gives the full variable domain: AAGVIQSPRHLIKEKRETATLKCYPIPRHDTVYWYQQGPGQDPQFLISFYEKMQSDKGSIPDRFSAQQFSDYHSELNMSSLELGDSALYFCASSFWGDQETQYFGPGTRLLVL.

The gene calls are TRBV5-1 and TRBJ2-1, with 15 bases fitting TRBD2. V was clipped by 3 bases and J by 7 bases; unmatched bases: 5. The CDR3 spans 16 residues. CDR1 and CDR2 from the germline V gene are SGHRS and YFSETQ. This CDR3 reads CASSSRTSGRGNEQFF. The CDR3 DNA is TGCGCCAGCAGCTCCCGGACTAGCGGGAGGGGGAATGAGCAGTTCTTC.

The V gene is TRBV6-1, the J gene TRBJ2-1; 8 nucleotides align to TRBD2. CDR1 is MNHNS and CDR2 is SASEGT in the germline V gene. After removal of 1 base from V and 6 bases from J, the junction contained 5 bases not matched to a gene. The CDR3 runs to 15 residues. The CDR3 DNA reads TGTGCCAGCAGTGAAGGACAGGCGGGAGGCAATGAGCAGTTCTTC. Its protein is CASSEGQAGGNEQFF.

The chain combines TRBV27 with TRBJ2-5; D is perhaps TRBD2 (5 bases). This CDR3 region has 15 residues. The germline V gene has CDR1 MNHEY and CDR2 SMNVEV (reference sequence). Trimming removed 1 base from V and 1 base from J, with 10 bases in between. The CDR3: CASSLYHGIQETQYF. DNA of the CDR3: TGTGCCAGCAGTTTATACCACGGGATCCAAGAGACCCAGTACTTC.

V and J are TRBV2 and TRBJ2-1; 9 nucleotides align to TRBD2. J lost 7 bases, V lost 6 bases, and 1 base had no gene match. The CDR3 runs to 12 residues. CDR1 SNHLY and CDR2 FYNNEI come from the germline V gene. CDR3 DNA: TGTGCCAGCAGGCGGGAGGGGAATGAGCAGTTCTTC. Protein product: CASRREGNEQFF.

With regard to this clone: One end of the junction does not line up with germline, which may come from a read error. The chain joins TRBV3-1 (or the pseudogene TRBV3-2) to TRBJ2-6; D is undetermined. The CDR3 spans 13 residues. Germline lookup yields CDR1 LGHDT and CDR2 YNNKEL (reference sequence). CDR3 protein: CASSNSVANVLTF. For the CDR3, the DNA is TGTGCCAGCAGCAATTCTGTGGCCAACGTCCTGACTTTC.

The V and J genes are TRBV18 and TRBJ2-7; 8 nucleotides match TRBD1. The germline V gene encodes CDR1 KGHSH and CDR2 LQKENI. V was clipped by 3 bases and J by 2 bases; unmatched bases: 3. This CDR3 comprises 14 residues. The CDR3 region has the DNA TGTGCCAGCTCACCTAGGACAGGGACCTACGAGCAGTACTTC. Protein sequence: CASSPRTGTYEQYF.

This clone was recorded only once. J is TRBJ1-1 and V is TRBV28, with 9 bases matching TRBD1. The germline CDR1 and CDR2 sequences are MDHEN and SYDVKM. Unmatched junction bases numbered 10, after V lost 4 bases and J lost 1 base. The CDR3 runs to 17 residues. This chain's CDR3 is CASSSGTGSLENTEAFF. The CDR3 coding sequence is TGTGCCAGCAGTTCCGGGACAGGGTCGTTGGAGAACACTGAAGCTTTCTTT.

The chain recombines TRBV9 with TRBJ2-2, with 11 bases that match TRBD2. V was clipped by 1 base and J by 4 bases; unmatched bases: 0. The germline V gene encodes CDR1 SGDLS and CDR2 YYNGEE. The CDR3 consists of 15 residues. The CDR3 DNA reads TGTGCCAGCAGCGTAACTAGCGGGAGCACCGGGGAGCTGTTTTTT. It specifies CASSVTSGSTGELFF.

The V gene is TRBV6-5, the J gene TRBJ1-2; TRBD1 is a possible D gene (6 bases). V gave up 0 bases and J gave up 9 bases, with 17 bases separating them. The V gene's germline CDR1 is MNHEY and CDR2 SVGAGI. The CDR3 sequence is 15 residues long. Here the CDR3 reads CASSYSYRETLSYTF. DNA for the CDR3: TGTGCCAGCAGTTACTCATACAGGGAAACCCTGAGCTACACCTTC.